The sequence of this TCR beta chain was determined in a study of post-analysis software for immune sequencing data. Whole-study results and caveats: There were five TRBV segments more frequent in patients than controls, and TRBV5-6, TRBV5-1 and TRBV20-1 were among them. Those with multiple sclerosis, the patient group, showed significantly lower normalized Chao1 diversity than controls.

As for this clonotype: The antigen is undetermined.

The CDR3 has 15 amino acids. Deletions cut 4 bases from V and 4 bases from J, with 17 bases between. Germline CDR1 and CDR2: SGHRS and YFSETQ. The authors incorporated unique molecular identifiers into the TCR beta cDNA libraries. In TCRdb, the PCR reads were re-called with MiXCR into one record per CDR3 protein. The sample includes hundreds of thousands of distinct CDR3 sequences, about 27% of them seen just once. The clonotype comes from a girl between 10 and 17 years old with multiple sclerosis. This chain uses TRBV5-1 with TRBJ1-1; D is unresolved. The sequenced sample consisted of blood. Here the CDR3 reads CASSRTLTVTTEAFF. As DNA, the CDR3 is TGCGCCAGCAGCCGGACCCTAACAGTGACCACTGAAGCTTTCTTT.